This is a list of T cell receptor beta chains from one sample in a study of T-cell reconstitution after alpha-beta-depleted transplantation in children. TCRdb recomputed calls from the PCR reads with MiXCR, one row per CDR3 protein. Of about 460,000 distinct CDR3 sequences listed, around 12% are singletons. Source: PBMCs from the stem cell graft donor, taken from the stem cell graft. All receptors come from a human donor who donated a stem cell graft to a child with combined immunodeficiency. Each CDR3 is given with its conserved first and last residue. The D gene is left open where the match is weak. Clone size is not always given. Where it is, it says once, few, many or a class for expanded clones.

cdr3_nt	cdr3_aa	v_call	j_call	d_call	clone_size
TGTGCCAGCAGCGTAGGAGGCCTCTACTATGGCTACACCTTC	CASSVGGLYYGYTF	TRBV9	TRBJ1-2	NA	few
TGTGCCTGGTCGTTGGGAACAGGGGATGGCTACACCTTC	CAWSLGTGDGYTF	TRBV30	TRBJ1-2	TRBD1	NA
TGCAGTGCTAGTCGGCCCCCAGATACGCAGTATTTT	CSASRPPDTQYF	TRBV20-1	TRBJ2-3	NA	NA
TGTGCCAGCAGTTTGGAGCATGAGCAGTTCTTC	CASSLEHEQFF	TRBV12-3/TRBV12-4	TRBJ2-1	NA	many
TGTGCCAGCAGTTACTCGATATTTGGGGGATTGGCAGATACGCAGTATTTT	CASSYSIFGGLADTQYF	TRBV6-5	TRBJ2-3	NA	NA
TGTGCCAGCAGCTTAACTTTGGGCGTAGACGAGCAGTACTTC	CASSLTLGVDEQYF	TRBV7-9	TRBJ2-7	NA	NA
TGTGCCAGCAGTTACAGGGACCAAGAGACCCAGTACTTC	CASSYRDQETQYF	TRBV6-6	TRBJ2-5	NA	many
TGTGCCACCAGTGATAAGTCCCGGGAACCCAGTGAGCAGTTCTTC	CATSDKSREPSEQFF	TRBV24-1	TRBJ2-1	NA	many
TGTGCCAGCAGCTACGAGCGGGAGGGCTGGGAGACCCAGTACTTC	CASSYEREGWETQYF	TRBV7-9	TRBJ2-5	TRBD2	NA
TGTGCCAGCAACTACGGGGGATTTAGCACAGATACGCAGTATTTT	CASNYGGFSTDTQYF	TRBV13	TRBJ2-3	NA	many
TGTGCCAGCAGCGTAGGGGCAGGGACCACTGAAGCTTTCTTT	CASSVGAGTTEAFF	TRBV9	TRBJ1-1	NA	NA
TGTGCCAGCAGTTTAATTCTCGGGAGCTACGAGCAGTACTTC	CASSLILGSYEQYF	TRBV12-3/TRBV12-4	TRBJ2-7	NA	NA
TGTGCCAGCAGTCCCATTAAATTTAGCGGGAGTGAGCAGTTCTTC	CASSPIKFSGSEQFF	TRBV27	TRBJ2-1	TRBD2	few
TGTGCCAGCAGTTTAGCTAGCGGGATCTACAATGAGCAGTTCTTC	CASSLASGIYNEQFF	TRBV12-3/TRBV12-4	TRBJ2-1	TRBD2	many
TGTGCCAGCAGTTTAGCTGTGGAGGGCGTTAATGAAAAACTGTTTTTT	CASSLAVEGVNEKLFF	TRBV12-3/TRBV12-4	TRBJ1-4	NA	few
TGTGCCAGCAAAAAATGGGAGGCTGGGGCCAACGTCCTGACTTTC	CASKKWEAGANVLTF	TRBV2	TRBJ2-6	NA	NA
TGTGCCAGCTCCTCCGCAGTCCAAGAGACCCAGTACTTC	CASSSAVQETQYF	TRBV12-3/TRBV12-4	TRBJ2-5	NA	many
TGTGCCAGCAGCTCAAAAGCGGAGTTAGCGGGCACAGATACGCAGTATTTT	CASSSKAELAGTDTQYF	TRBV7-2	TRBJ2-3	NA	few
TGTGCCAGCAGTTCTCTGGACCGCCATGAAGCTTTCTTT	CASSSLDRHEAFF	TRBV28	TRBJ1-1	NA	NA
TGTGCCAGCGGGGGACGGAGATTGGGCGAGCAGTACTTC	CASGGRRLGEQYF	TRBV12-3/TRBV12-4	TRBJ2-7	NA	few
TGTGCCAGCAGCGAGGGTCTCGACGGGGCAGAAGCTTTCTTT	CASSEGLDGAEAFF	TRBV6-2/TRBV6-3	TRBJ1-1	NA	few
TGTGCCAGCAGGAACTTAGTTGGAAACACCATATATTTT	CASRNLVGNTIYF	TRBV27	TRBJ1-3	NA	many
TGTGCCAGCAGGCGGACAGGGGAAACCGGGGAGCTGTTTTTT	CASRRTGETGELFF	TRBV6-1	TRBJ2-2	TRBD1	many
TGTGCCAGCAGCCGACAGGGCGGCGAGCAGTTCTTC	CASSRQGGEQFF	TRBV6-5	TRBJ2-1	TRBD1	few
TGTGCCAGCAGCTTAACGCTGGCAGCTTTCTTT	CASSLTLAAFF	TRBV12-3/TRBV12-4	TRBJ1-1	NA	NA
TGTGCCAGCAGCGGTGCCGGGGGGGCCAAAAACATTCAGTACTTC	CASSGAGGAKNIQYF	TRBV25-1	TRBJ2-4	TRBD2	NA
TGTGCTAGCAGCCCCGCTCTGGACACTGAAGCTTTCTTT	CASSPALDTEAFF	TRBV7-7	TRBJ1-1	NA	once
TGTGCCACCAGCAGAGTTTACGGGACTGCTAGCTCCTACAATGAGCAGTTCTTC	CATSRVYGTASSYNEQFF	TRBV15	TRBJ2-1	NA	many
TGTACCAGCAGTATTCATCAGTACACAGATACGCAGTATTTT	CTSSIHQYTDTQYF	TRBV2	TRBJ2-3	NA	NA
TGTGCCAGCAGTTTAACAGCGGGGGGCGGGGATACGCAGTATTTT	CASSLTAGGGDTQYF	TRBV12-3/TRBV12-4	TRBJ2-3	TRBD2	NA
TGCGCCAGCAGCTTCCTCTCCTCCGGACATATAAAAGAGACCCAGTACTTC	CASSFLSSGHIKETQYF	TRBV5-1	TRBJ2-5	NA	many
TGTGCCAGCAGCCTCAGGGGAACTAACGAGCAGTACTTC	CASSLRGTNEQYF	TRBV12-3/TRBV12-4	TRBJ2-7	NA	few
TGTGCCAGCAGTTCTAGCGGGGGGACCAAAAAAACTACTACAGATACGCAGTATTTT	CASSSSGGTKKTTTDTQYF	TRBV12-3/TRBV12-4	TRBJ2-3	TRBD2	few
TGCGCCAGCAGCCAAGATAAGGAGGGGGCAGAGGAAAAACTGTTTTTT	CASSQDKEGAEEKLFF	TRBV4-3	TRBJ1-4	TRBD1	NA
TGTGCCAGCAGCCGGGGACCCAGCTCCAATGAGCAGTTCTTC	CASSRGPSSNEQFF	TRBV7-2	TRBJ2-1	NA	few
TGCAGTGCCAAAGGACAAAGCAATCAGCCCCAGCATTTT	CSAKGQSNQPQHF	TRBV20-1	TRBJ1-5	NA	NA
TGTGCCAGCAGATGGGGCAATCAGCCCCAGCATTTT	CASRWGNQPQHF	TRBV28	TRBJ1-5	NA	many
TGTGCCAGCAGCTTAACACCCCGTCAATACGAGCAGTACTTC	CASSLTPRQYEQYF	TRBV7-2	TRBJ2-7	NA	NA
TGTGCCAGCAGTTTCGGAGTGGTTGCGTACGAGCAGTACTTC	CASSFGVVAYEQYF	TRBV12-3/TRBV12-4	TRBJ2-7	NA	few
TGTGCCAGCACCTTCATGACAGGGGAGAATTCACCCCTCCACTTT	CASTFMTGENSPLHF	TRBV12-3/TRBV12-4	TRBJ1-6	TRBD1	few
TGTGCCAGCAGCCGCGGGGGGCGCGAGGCCAAAAACATTCAGTACTTC	CASSRGGREAKNIQYF	TRBV7-2	TRBJ2-4	TRBD2	NA
TGTGCCAGCAGTTTAGAGGCTCTGAACACTGAAGCTTTCTTT	CASSLEALNTEAFF	TRBV12-3/TRBV12-4	TRBJ1-1	NA	NA
TGTGCCAGCTCCCTTCTTGGACAGGGAAATGAGCAGTTCTTC	CASSLLGQGNEQFF	TRBV18	TRBJ2-1	TRBD1	few
TGTGCCAGCAGTTCGGGGACGACAGGATCTTACGAGCAGTACTTC	CASSSGTTGSYEQYF	TRBV27	TRBJ2-7	NA	many
TGCGCCAGCAGCTTGATAACGGGACAGGGGGCTGAAGCTTTCTTT	CASSLITGQGAEAFF	TRBV5-1	TRBJ1-1	TRBD1	few
TGTGCCAGCAGTGAAGCCTGGGGAGCTGAGCAGTACTTC	CASSEAWGAEQYF	TRBV6-1	TRBJ2-7	NA	NA
TGCGCCAGCAGCCAAGTAGGGGGCTTTGCGTTCTATGGCTACACCTTC	CASSQVGGFAFYGYTF	TRBV4-3	TRBJ1-2	TRBD1	few
TGCAGCGCTGACAGGTCCTACAATGAGCAGTTCTTC	CSADRSYNEQFF	TRBV29-1	TRBJ2-1	NA	NA
TGTGCCACCAGTGGGGGACGCCTAAGCACAGATACGCAGTATTTT	CATSGGRLSTDTQYF	TRBV24-1	TRBJ2-3	NA	NA
TGCGCCAGCAGCCAAGAGTACAGTAGCTCCTACAATGAGCAGTTCTTC	CASSQEYSSSYNEQFF	TRBV4-3	TRBJ2-1	NA	few
TGTGCCAGCAGGTCACGGACTAGCGGGGATTACAATGAGCAGTTCTTC	CASRSRTSGDYNEQFF	TRBV2	TRBJ2-1	TRBD2	NA
TGCGCCAGCAGACTAGCGGGGAGGGAGACCCAGTACTTC	CASRLAGRETQYF	TRBV5-1	TRBJ2-5	TRBD2	few
TGCGCCAGCAGCTTGGCACTGAGCGGGGGACTTTTCTTC	CASSLALSGGLFF	TRBV5-1	TRBJ2-1	TRBD2	NA
TGCAGCATCACAGGAGATTACAATGAGCAGTTCTTC	CSITGDYNEQFF	TRBV29-1	TRBJ2-1	NA	few
TGTGCCAGCACCTCCAAGCTGGCGGGAGGGCCGGTTGAGCAGTTCTTC	CASTSKLAGGPVEQFF	TRBV9	TRBJ2-1	TRBD2	few
TGCGCCAGCAGCGTATCGGGACAGGGGGCTTACAATGAGCAGTTCTTC	CASSVSGQGAYNEQFF	TRBV5-1	TRBJ2-1	TRBD1	NA
TGCAGTGCCCCTAAAACCTTTGGGGACGAGCAGTACTTC	CSAPKTFGDEQYF	TRBV20-1	TRBJ2-7	NA	many
TGTGCCAGCAGCTTAGTAGCGGGAGTCCACGAGCAGTACTTC	CASSLVAGVHEQYF	TRBV7-9	TRBJ2-7	TRBD2	NA
TGTGCCAGCAGCTTAGCAGGGCGCTATGGCTACACCTTC	CASSLAGRYGYTF	TRBV7-2	TRBJ1-2	NA	few
TGTGCCATCAGTCCAGTGGGAGAGACTAGCACAGATACGCAGTATTTT	CAISPVGETSTDTQYF	TRBV10-3	TRBJ2-3	NA	many